This passage covers 31 T cell receptor beta chains from one sample sequenced in a study of T cell responses to AZD1222 COVID-19 vaccine. TCRdb keeps only in-frame clones here, not all; method: immunoSEQ multiplex PCR. The sample includes roughly 150,000 clones, 70% to 90% of them seen just once. Sequenced here: peripheral blood, sampled 28 days after the second AZD1222 dose. The receptors derive from an adult who received the AZD1222 COVID-19 vaccine.

The CDR3 region has the DNA TGTGCCAGCACCAAGACATCCTTGAACACTGAAGCTTTCTTT. Protein product: CASTKTSLNTEAFF. V usage is TRBV6-5 and J usage is TRBJ1-1; D unresolved. V lost 7 bases to trimming and J lost 0 bases, with 12 bases between them. Germline CDR1 is MNHEY and CDR2 is SVGAGI. The CDR3 has 14 amino acids.

The rearrangement joins TRBV27 to TRBJ1-6, with 7 bases matching TRBD1. This CDR3 region has 13 residues. With 7 bases clipped from V and 9 bases from J, the junction kept 6 bases outside the gene matches. Germline V CDR1 and CDR2: MNHEY, SMNVEV (reference sequence). The CDR3 is CASKEQGISPLHF. DNA of the CDR3: TGTGCCAGCAAGGAACAGGGGATTTCACCCCTCCACTTT.

V usage is TRBV10-3 and J usage is TRBJ2-1, with no clear D. Germline assignment: CDR1 ENHRY and CDR2 SYGVKD. CDR3 length: 15 amino acids. The V gene lost 4 bases and the J gene lost 8 bases, with 18 bases spanning the gap. This CDR3 is CAISVSGRSWDEQFF. CDR3 sequence (DNA): TGTGCCATCAGTGTTAGTGGCAGATCCTGGGATGAGCAGTTCTTC.

This clone was detected once. The CDR3 here is CASSSRQMREKLFF. Here the CDR3 DNA reads TGTGCCAGCAGTAGCAGACAGATGCGGGAAAAACTGTTTTTT. The chain recombines TRBV6-5 with TRBJ1-4; D perhaps matches TRBD1 (5 bases). From germline, CDR1 is MNHEY and CDR2 SVGAGI. The CDR3 length is 14 residues. V lost 5 bases and J lost 8, with 15 bases in between.

The gene calls are TRBV12-3 or TRBV12-4 and TRBJ1-1; no clear D. The CDR3 has 12 residues. Trimming cost V 7 bases and J 8 bases, with 14 bases left between them. CDR3 residues: CASMVGSYEAFF. The CDR3 nucleotides read TGTGCCAGCATGGTCGGGAGCTACGAAGCTTTCTTT.

The rearrangement links TRBV29-1 to TRBJ1-1; a possible D gene is TRBD1 (6 bases). The germline V gene encodes CDR1 SQVTM and CDR2 ANQGSEA. V was clipped by 5 bases and J by 4 bases, with 8 bases between them. This CDR3 is 11 amino acids long. CDR3 DNA: TGCAGCGTTCCGGGGGCCACTGAAGCTTTCTTT. This translates into CSVPGATEAFF.

V and J are TRBV21-1 and TRBJ1-1; the D call in the table, TRBD1, was not verified against the DNA. TRBV21-1 is a pseudogene locus. This CDR3 region has 15 residues. The CDR3 coding sequence is TGTGCCAGCAGCAATAAGGGGGTTATGAACACTGAAGCTTTCTTT. Translating gives CASSNKGVMNTEAFF.

This chain links TRBV12-5 with TRBJ1-1; no reliable D call. The CDR3 sequence is 17 residues long. From germline, CDR1 is LGHNT and CDR2 FRNRAP. Trimming removed 0 bases at V and 4 bases at J, with 18 bases between. The CDR3 nucleotides are TGTGCTAGTGGTTTGGTACTGGGCAGGCCGGTTGGCACTGAAGCTTTCTTT. The encoded protein is CASGLVLGRPVGTEAFF.

The chain joins TRBV10-1 to TRBJ2-5, with D possibly matching TRBD2 (6 bases). Germline CDR1 reads WNHNN; CDR2 reads SYGVQD (reference sequence). This CDR3 has 13 residues. The germline V and J ends were trimmed by 6 bases and 3 bases, with 11 bases remaining between them. The CDR3 sequence: CASRPWGEETQYF. Written as DNA, the CDR3 is TGCGCCAGCAGGCCCTGGGGGGAAGAGACCCAGTACTTC.

This chain's CDR3 is CASSTTTGTVYEQYF. The CDR3 DNA reads as TGTGCCAGTAGTACTACAACAGGGACAGTCTACGAGCAGTACTTC. This chain links TRBV19 with TRBJ2-7; 7 bases fit TRBD1. V shed 4 bases, J shed 3 bases, and the junction held 9 bases outside the gene matches. This CDR3 comprises 15 residues. The germline V gene has CDR1 LNHDA and CDR2 SQIVND (reference sequence). The variable domain in full, completed from reference TRBV19 and TRBJ2-7, reads DGGITQSPKYLFRKEGQNVTLSCEQNLNHDAMYWYRQDPGQGLRLIYYSQIVNDFQKGDIAEGYSVSREKKESFPLTVTSAQKNPTAFYLCASSTTTGTVYEQYFGPGTRLTVT.

The rearrangement links TRBV7-2 to TRBJ1-1, with TRBD1 as a possible D gene (5 bases). The CDR3 extends over 14 amino acids. Trimming pared 2 bases from V and 1 base from J, leaving 8 bases between. CDR1 is SGHTA, CDR2 FQGNSA, per germline. The CDR3 reads CASSLFQGNTEAFF. CDR3 DNA: TGTGCCAGCAGCTTATTTCAGGGGAACACTGAAGCTTTCTTT. Together with reference TRBV7-2 and TRBJ1-1, the CDR3 gives the full variable domain: GAGVSQSPSNKVTEKGKDVELRCDPISGHTALYWYRQSLGQGLEFLIYFQGNSAPDKSGLPSDRFSAERTGGSVSTLTIQRTQQEDSAVYLCASSLFQGNTEAFFGQGTRLTVV.

This chain links TRBV27 with TRBJ1-2, with 7 bases lining up with TRBD1. V was pared by 3 bases and J by 3 bases, with 7 bases of the junction left unmatched. This CDR3 region has 15 residues. Germline V gives CDR1 MNHEY, CDR2 SMNVEV (reference sequence). CDR3 sequence (DNA): TGTGCCAGCAGTTTGGTGGCAGGGGGGCACTATGGCTACACCTTC. Translated, it gives CASSLVAGGHYGYTF.

The V gene is TRBV5-1, the J gene TRBJ1-5; 7 bases line up with TRBD1. J gave up 7 bases and V 2 bases, and 6 bases lay outside the gene matches. Per the germline V gene, CDR1 is SGHRS and CDR2 is YFSETQ. This CDR3 region has 14 residues. The CDR3 DNA sequence: TGCGCCAGCAGCTTTACAGGGGTAGAACAGCCCCAGCATTTT. It encodes CASSFTGVEQPQHF.

The rearrangement joins TRBV24-1 to TRBJ1-3; D uncertain. V was cut by 9 bases and J by 3 bases, with 11 bases left in between. Per germline, CDR1 KGHDR and CDR2 SFDVKD. The CDR3 totals 13 residues. The CDR3 protein is CATQVGRGNTIYF. CDR3 DNA: TGTGCCACCCAGGTCGGCCGTGGAAACACCATATATTTT.

The CDR3 nucleotides are TGTGCCAGCAGCCAGGCGGGTCCGGCTAACTATGGCTACACCTTC. Translated: CASSQAGPANYGYTF. V gene TRBV14 combines with J gene TRBJ1-2; D ambiguous. The germline V and J ends were trimmed by 3 bases and 0 bases, with 11 bases remaining between them. The germline gives CDR1 SGHDN, CDR2 FVKESK. CDR3 length equals 15 residues.

The CDR3 bases are TGCGCCAGCAGCCCGGGGGACAGAGCGAGCAATCAGCCCCAGCATTTT. It translates to CASSPGDRASNQPQHF. The chain combines TRBV4-1 with TRBJ1-5; 7 bases line up with TRBD1. V lost 4 bases to trimming and J lost 1 base; unmatched junction nucleotides: 7. This CDR3 has 16 amino acids. The germline CDR1 and CDR2 sequences are MGHRA and YSYEKL.

The J gene is TRBJ1-2, the V gene TRBV9; D is unresolved. V gave up 3 bases and J gave up 3 bases, with 9 bases separating them. Germline V gene lookup returns CDR1 SGDLS and CDR2 YYNGEE. The CDR3 loop spans 13 amino acids. The CDR3 protein is CASSAGRYYGYTF. The CDR3 region has the DNA TGTGCCAGCAGCGCCGGACGGTACTATGGCTACACCTTC.

V and J are TRBV19 and TRBJ1-1; D ambiguous. The germline V and J ends were trimmed by 8 bases and 0 bases, with 10 bases remaining between them. The CDR3 runs to 13 residues. Germline loops: CDR1 LNHDA, CDR2 SQIVND (reference sequence). The CDR3 DNA reads TGTGCCAGTTACGCGCAGGTGAACACTGAAGCTTTCTTT. Translating it yields CASYAQVNTEAFF.

The rearrangement joins TRBV11-3 to TRBJ2-3, with no clear D. Germline V CDR1 and CDR2: SGHNT, YENEEA. The CDR3 runs 14 residues. The V end lost 1 base, the J end lost 3 bases, and 8 bases lay between the germline ends. CDR3 in DNA: TGTGCCAGCAGCTTAGGGGGTCCTACAGATACGCAGTATTTT. It codes for CASSLGGPTDTQYF.

This clone was observed once. The chain links TRBV19 to TRBJ1-2; 9 nucleotides match TRBD1. In germline, CDR1 is LNHDA, CDR2 SQIVND (reference sequence). Trimming removed 3 bases from V and 4 bases from J; junction bases left unmatched: 6. The length of the CDR3 is 15 residues. The CDR3 protein is CASSIGQGLAYGYTF. The CDR3, as DNA: TGTGCCAGTAGTATCGGACAGGGGTTGGCCTATGGCTACACCTTC.

The chain couples TRBV4-2 to TRBJ2-1, with TRBD1 identical over 9 bases. With 1 base clipped from V and 3 bases from J, the junction kept 4 bases outside the gene matches. Germline V CDR1 and CDR2: LGHNA, YNFKEQ. The CDR3 is made up of 16 amino acids. CDR3 DNA sequence: TGTGCCAGCAGCCAAGTGGGACAGGGAATCTACAATGAGCAGTTCTTC. It translates to CASSQVGQGIYNEQFF.

The J gene is TRBJ1-1, the V gene TRBV6-5, with a weak D call TRBD1 (5 bases). This CDR3 spans 13 amino acids. V lost 6 bases to trimming and J lost 4 bases, with 12 bases between them. Looked up from germline, CDR1 is MNHEY and CDR2 is SVGAGI. This CDR3 is CASRDGGGTEAFF. CDR3 nucleotides: TGTGCCAGCAGGGATGGGGGAGGCACTGAAGCTTTCTTT.

The rearrangement uses TRBV5-1 and TRBJ1-4; 7 bases align to TRBD1. The CDR3 totals 17 residues. J lost 3 bases, V lost 4 bases, and 12 bases had no gene match. CDR1 is SGHRS and CDR2 is YFSETQ in the germline V gene. For the CDR3, the DNA is TGCGCCAGCAGCCCCGTGGCAGGGGGTGCAGCTAATGAAAAACTGTTTTTT. Amino acid sequence: CASSPVAGGAANEKLFF.

This rearrangement joins TRBV19 to TRBJ1-2, with TRBD1 matching 7 bases. This CDR3 is 15 amino acids long. CDR1 is LNHDA, CDR2 SQIVND, per germline (reference sequence). The V and J ends lost 3 bases and 8 bases, in that order; junction bases with no gene match: 12. For the CDR3, the DNA is TGTGCCAGTAGTATCACTTTGACAGGGAACGGGGGCTACACCTTC. This codes for CASSITLTGNGGYTF.

V is TRBV15 and J is TRBJ2-5; 10 nucleotides agree with TRBD2. Germline CDR1 is LNHNV and CDR2 is YYDKDF (reference sequence). CDR3 size: 18 residues. After removal of 1 base from V and 2 bases from J, the junction contained 10 bases not matched to a gene. The CDR3 region has the DNA TGTGCCACCAGCAGAGCGTTGGGGCTAGCGGGGGAACAAGAGACCCAGTACTTC. This sequence encodes CATSRALGLAGEQETQYF.

The chain carries TRBV6-5 and TRBJ1-1; maybe TRBD1 (5 bases). CDR3 length: 15 residues. Germline assignment: CDR1 MNHEY and CDR2 SVGAGI. V shed 6 bases and J shed 3 bases, with 17 bases lying between them. The CDR3 reads CASSPGDGYYTEAFF. CDR3 nucleotide sequence: TGTGCCAGCAGCCCGGGGGACGGATATTACACTGAAGCTTTCTTT.

J is TRBJ2-7 and V is TRBV13; perhaps TRBD2 as D (5 bases). V shed 0 bases and J shed 5 bases, with 14 bases lying between them. Looked up from germline, CDR1 is PRHDT and CDR2 is FYEKMQ (reference sequence). This CDR3 contains 15 residues. This CDR3 is CASSLGQTPGNEQYF. CDR3 DNA sequence: TGTGCCAGCAGCTTAGGTCAAACCCCCGGGAACGAGCAGTACTTC. Supplemented by reference TRBV13 and TRBJ2-7, the full variable domain reads AAGVIQSPRHLIKEKRETATLKCYPIPRHDTVYWYQQGPGQDPQFLISFYEKMQSDKGSIPDRFSAQQFSDYHSELNMSSLELGDSALYFCASSLGQTPGNEQYFGPGTRLTVT.

This clone occurred once. V is TRBV5-1 and J is TRBJ2-7; D is perhaps TRBD1 (6 bases). From germline, CDR1 is SGHRS and CDR2 YFSETQ. Trimming took 6 bases from V and 2 from J, leaving 12 bases between them. The CDR3 is 13 amino acids. The CDR3 nucleotides read TGCGCCAGCATTTTAGGACAGCCCTACGAGCAGTACTTC. This sequence encodes CASILGQPYEQYF.

The chain is built from TRBV15 and TRBJ1-5; a possible D gene is TRBD1 (5 bases). V was clipped by 0 bases and J by 11 bases, with 8 bases between them. This CDR3 has 12 residues. The germline gives CDR1 LNHNV, CDR2 YYDKDF (reference sequence). The DNA for the CDR3 is TGTGCCACCAGCAGAGATCAAGGGGCCCAGCATTTT. It codes for CATSRDQGAQHF.

This clone has a single count. The chain couples TRBV2 to TRBJ2-5; D call uncertain. V lost 10 bases and J 3 bases, leaving 15 bases between the germline ends. Per germline, CDR1 SNHLY and CDR2 FYNNEI. This CDR3 is built from 13 residues. DNA of the CDR3: TGTGCCATAAAAGTGGGCTCCGAAGAGACCCAGTACTTC. Amino acids: CAIKVGSEETQYF.

V and J are TRBV19 and TRBJ2-7, with 7 bases fitting TRBD2. The V gene end was trimmed by 4 bases and the J gene end by 3 bases; junction bases not matched to a gene: 6. This CDR3 region has 14 residues. CDR1 and CDR2 (germline): LNHDA, SQIVND (reference sequence). CDR3: CASSSQRGGYEQYF. The DNA of the CDR3 is TGTGCCAGTAGTAGTCAGCGGGGAGGCTACGAGCAGTACTTC.